The rows below give T cell receptor beta chains drawn from one sample of a study of Graves' ophthalmopathy and Graves' hyperthyroidism. MiXCR, run by TCRdb on the multiplex PCR reads, gives a single entry per CDR3 protein. The table lists 600,000 to 650,000 distinct CDR3 sequences, 22% of them singletons. Material: peripheral blood. The source is a woman aged 18 to 35 with stable Graves' hyperthyroidism. Some clones in this sample may be carry-over from other donors' samples. Each CDR3 is given with its conserved first and last residue. Fields, in order: CDR3 length, V gene, clone size, J gene, D gene, CDR3 protein, CDR3 DNA. D genes are given only for firm matches. A clone size is listed for some rows: how often the clone was seen (once, few, many), or a class if it is expanded.

len: 12; v_gene: TRBV12-3/TRBV12-4; abundance: many; j_gene: TRBJ2-5; d_gene: -; CDR3aa: CASTLGQETQYF; CDR3nt: TGTGCCAGCACCCTCGGCCAAGAGACCCAGTACTTC
len: 11; v_gene: TRBV29-1; abundance: many; j_gene: TRBJ2-7; d_gene: -; CDR3aa: CSADTNDEQYF; CDR3nt: TGCAGCGCCGACACCAACGACGAGCAGTACTTC
len: 14; v_gene: TRBV24-1; abundance: few; j_gene: TRBJ1-6; d_gene: -; CDR3aa: CATSPTWGDSPLHF; CDR3nt: TGTGCCACCAGCCCAACCTGGGGGGATTCACCCCTCCACTTT
len: 14; v_gene: TRBV4-1; abundance: -; j_gene: TRBJ1-2; d_gene: -; CDR3aa: CASSQVRTEYGYTF; CDR3nt: TGCGCCAGCAGCCAAGTTAGGACGGAGTATGGCTACACCTTC
len: 17; v_gene: TRBV6-5; abundance: few; j_gene: TRBJ1-3; d_gene: -; CDR3aa: CASSYTSGTTSGNTIYF; CDR3nt: TGTGCCAGCAGTTACACCAGCGGGACAACCTCTGGAAACACCATATATTTT
len: 15; v_gene: TRBV28; abundance: many; j_gene: TRBJ2-7; d_gene: -; CDR3aa: CASSSTNPSLLEQYF; CDR3nt: TGTGCCAGCAGTTCTACAAACCCTAGCTTGCTCGAGCAGTACTTC
len: 16; v_gene: TRBV5-1; abundance: few; j_gene: TRBJ1-2; d_gene: TRBD1; CDR3aa: CASSFQGTGASYGYTF; CDR3nt: TGCGCCAGCAGCTTTCAGGGGACAGGGGCCTCCTATGGCTACACCTTC
len: 12; v_gene: TRBV14; abundance: many; j_gene: TRBJ2-2; d_gene: -; CDR3aa: CASSQGAGELFF; CDR3nt: TGTGCCAGCAGCCAAGGGGCCGGGGAGCTGTTTTTT
len: 13; v_gene: TRBV29-1; abundance: many; j_gene: TRBJ2-2; d_gene: -; CDR3aa: CGFKETAAGELFF; CDR3nt: TGCGGGTTTAAGGAGACAGCGGCCGGGGAGCTGTTTTTT
len: 13; v_gene: TRBV20-1; abundance: many; j_gene: TRBJ2-7; d_gene: -; CDR3aa: CSARELSTYEQYF; CDR3nt: TGCAGTGCTAGAGAACTATCCACCTACGAGCAGTACTTC
len: 15; v_gene: TRBV15; abundance: -; j_gene: TRBJ2-1; d_gene: TRBD2; CDR3aa: CATSRGTSGSNEQFF; CDR3nt: TGTGCCACCAGCAGAGGGACTAGCGGGAGCAATGAGCAGTTCTTC
len: 17; v_gene: TRBV11-2; abundance: -; j_gene: TRBJ2-5; d_gene: -; CDR3aa: CASSLRNKMGLQETQYF; CDR3nt: TGTGCCAGCAGCTTACGAAATAAAATGGGACTGCAAGAGACCCAGTACTTC
len: 12; v_gene: TRBV29-1; abundance: many; j_gene: TRBJ2-7; d_gene: -; CDR3aa: CSVYGSAYEQYF; CDR3nt: TGCAGCGTTTACGGCAGTGCCTACGAGCAGTACTTC
len: 17; v_gene: TRBV4-2; abundance: few; j_gene: TRBJ1-1; d_gene: TRBD1; CDR3aa: CASSPEGDRGQKAEAFF; CDR3nt: TGTGCCAGCAGCCCGGAGGGGGACAGGGGGCAGAAAGCTGAAGCTTTCTTT
len: 14; v_gene: TRBV6-1; abundance: few; j_gene: TRBJ2-2; d_gene: TRBD1; CDR3aa: CASSPDRGIRELFF; CDR3nt: TGTGCCAGCAGTCCGGACAGGGGGATCCGGGAGCTGTTTTTT
len: 18; v_gene: TRBV11-1; abundance: many; j_gene: TRBJ2-2; d_gene: TRBD2; CDR3aa: CASSFSLAGGPRSGELFF; CDR3nt: TGTGCCAGCAGCTTCTCTCTAGCGGGAGGGCCAAGGAGCGGGGAGCTGTTTTTT
len: 14; v_gene: TRBV2; abundance: many; j_gene: TRBJ2-2; d_gene: TRBD1; CDR3aa: CASSVDRYTGELFF; CDR3nt: TGTGCCAGCAGTGTGGACAGGTACACCGGGGAGCTGTTTTTT
len: 17; v_gene: TRBV6-5; abundance: many; j_gene: TRBJ2-5; d_gene: -; CDR3aa: CASSYALAPRGQETQYF; CDR3nt: TGTGCCAGCAGTTACGCCCTAGCGCCTAGAGGTCAAGAGACCCAGTACTTC
len: 14; v_gene: TRBV27; abundance: many; j_gene: TRBJ2-7; d_gene: -; CDR3aa: CASSSGQSSYEQYF; CDR3nt: TGTGCCAGCAGTTCCGGACAGAGCTCCTACGAGCAGTACTTC
len: 12; v_gene: TRBV2; abundance: many; j_gene: TRBJ1-1; d_gene: -; CDR3aa: CASSELVNEAFF; CDR3nt: TGTGCCAGCAGTGAGCTGGTGAATGAAGCTTTCTTT
len: 14; v_gene: TRBV7-9; abundance: many; j_gene: TRBJ2-5; d_gene: -; CDR3aa: CASSRGAGQETQYF; CDR3nt: TGTGCCAGCAGCCGCGGGGCGGGACAAGAGACCCAGTACTTC
len: 14; v_gene: TRBV28; abundance: many; j_gene: TRBJ2-7; d_gene: TRBD1; CDR3aa: CASSAGTGADEQYF; CDR3nt: TGTGCCAGCAGTGCCGGGACAGGGGCGGACGAGCAGTACTTC
len: 14; v_gene: TRBV28; abundance: many; j_gene: TRBJ2-2; d_gene: TRBD1; CDR3aa: CASSGDRSTGELFF; CDR3nt: TGTGCCAGCAGTGGGGACAGGTCCACCGGGGAGCTGTTTTTT
len: 13; v_gene: TRBV6-1; abundance: few; j_gene: TRBJ2-5; d_gene: -; CDR3aa: CASGRDFQETQYF; CDR3nt: TGTGCCAGCGGCCGGGACTTTCAAGAGACCCAGTACTTC
len: 17; v_gene: TRBV27; abundance: many; j_gene: TRBJ2-5; d_gene: TRBD2; CDR3aa: CASSLSKTSGWQETQYF; CDR3nt: TGTGCCAGCAGTTTATCGAAGACTAGCGGGTGGCAAGAGACCCAGTACTTC
len: 15; v_gene: TRBV27; abundance: many; j_gene: TRBJ2-5; d_gene: -; CDR3aa: CASSPPGTLEETQYF; CDR3nt: TGTGCCAGCAGTCCCCCGGGGACGTTAGAAGAGACCCAGTACTTC
len: 14; v_gene: TRBV6-5; abundance: many; j_gene: TRBJ1-2; d_gene: -; CDR3aa: CASSYIEANYGYTF; CDR3nt: TGTGCCAGCAGTTACATCGAGGCTAACTATGGCTACACCTTC
len: 16; v_gene: TRBV12-3/TRBV12-4; abundance: -; j_gene: TRBJ1-1; d_gene: TRBD1; CDR3aa: CASSLEWDSQNTEAFF; CDR3nt: TGTGCCAGCAGTTTAGAATGGGACAGCCAAAACACTGAAGCTTTCTTT
len: 12; v_gene: TRBV29-1; abundance: many; j_gene: TRBJ2-7; d_gene: -; CDR3aa: CSVPMGPYEQYF; CDR3nt: TGCAGCGTACCGATGGGGCCCTACGAGCAGTACTTC
len: 14; v_gene: TRBV2; abundance: few; j_gene: TRBJ2-4; d_gene: -; CDR3aa: CASNNGGSKNIQYF; CDR3nt: TGTGCCAGCAATAATGGAGGGTCCAAAAACATTCAGTACTTC
len: 15; v_gene: TRBV2; abundance: many; j_gene: TRBJ2-7; d_gene: TRBD1; CDR3aa: CASSSGTVVSYEQYF; CDR3nt: TGTGCCAGCAGTTCCGGGACAGTAGTCTCCTACGAGCAGTACTTC
len: 16; v_gene: TRBV24-1; abundance: -; j_gene: TRBJ1-3; d_gene: TRBD1; CDR3aa: CATSEIRTGPLDTIYF; CDR3nt: TGTGCCACCAGTGAGATACGGACAGGACCGTTGGACACCATATATTTT
len: 14; v_gene: TRBV6-5; abundance: many; j_gene: TRBJ2-5; d_gene: TRBD2; CDR3aa: CASSLRGALETQYF; CDR3nt: TGTGCCAGCAGTTTGCGGGGGGCCCTAGAGACCCAGTACTTC
len: 12; v_gene: TRBV20-1; abundance: -; j_gene: TRBJ2-5; d_gene: -; CDR3aa: CSARESVETQYF; CDR3nt: TGCAGTGCTAGGGAGTCGGTAGAGACCCAGTACTTC
len: 14; v_gene: TRBV28; abundance: many; j_gene: TRBJ2-5; d_gene: TRBD2; CDR3aa: CASSLKGLQGTQYF; CDR3nt: TGTGCCAGCAGTTTAAAGGGACTACAAGGGACCCAGTACTTC
len: 16; v_gene: TRBV11-2; abundance: once; j_gene: TRBJ2-1; d_gene: TRBD2; CDR3aa: CASSNLAGGSYNEQFF; CDR3nt: TGTGCCAGCAGCAACTTAGCGGGGGGGTCCTACAATGAGCAGTTCTTC
len: 12; v_gene: TRBV12-3/TRBV12-4; abundance: many; j_gene: TRBJ1-1; d_gene: -; CDR3aa: CASIIGRTEAFF; CDR3nt: TGTGCCAGCATTATTGGGCGTACTGAAGCTTTCTTT
len: 14; v_gene: TRBV2; abundance: -; j_gene: TRBJ2-5; d_gene: -; CDR3aa: CASSVGGAEETQYF; CDR3nt: TGTGCCAGCAGTGTGGGGGGGGCCGAGGAGACCCAGTACTTC
len: 14; v_gene: TRBV12-3/TRBV12-4; abundance: -; j_gene: TRBJ1-2; d_gene: -; CDR3aa: CASSSSDSDYGYTF; CDR3nt: TGTGCCAGCAGTTCCTCAGACAGCGACTATGGCTACACCTTC
len: 15; v_gene: TRBV6-1; abundance: many; j_gene: TRBJ2-7; d_gene: TRBD2; CDR3aa: CASSRISGGSYEQYF; CDR3nt: TGTGCCAGCAGCAGGATTAGCGGGGGGTCCTACGAGCAGTACTTC
len: 15; v_gene: TRBV7-2; abundance: -; j_gene: TRBJ2-7; d_gene: -; CDR3aa: CASSLDAAQGYDQYF; CDR3nt: TGTGCCAGCAGCTTAGACGCAGCACAGGGCTACGATCAGTACTTC
len: 17; v_gene: TRBV7-7; abundance: few; j_gene: TRBJ2-3; d_gene: TRBD2; CDR3aa: CASSPLYAGEHTDTQYF; CDR3nt: TGTGCCAGCAGCCCCTTATATGCGGGGGAACACACAGATACGCAGTATTTT
len: 14; v_gene: TRBV20-1; abundance: many; j_gene: TRBJ1-5; d_gene: -; CDR3aa: CSAREGQANQPQHF; CDR3nt: TGCAGTGCTAGAGAGGGACAAGCCAATCAGCCCCAGCATTTT
len: 14; v_gene: TRBV28; abundance: many; j_gene: TRBJ2-7; d_gene: -; CDR3aa: CASRPRQAGYEQYF; CDR3nt: TGTGCCAGCAGACCCCGACAGGCAGGCTACGAGCAGTACTTC
len: 13; v_gene: TRBV12-3/TRBV12-4; abundance: many; j_gene: TRBJ1-1; d_gene: -; CDR3aa: CATSQGWNTEAFF; CDR3nt: TGTGCCACCTCACAGGGTTGGAACACTGAAGCTTTCTTT
len: 12; v_gene: TRBV3-1; abundance: many; j_gene: TRBJ1-1; d_gene: -; CDR3aa: CASKAGRTEAFF; CDR3nt: TGTGCCAGCAAGGCAGGACGCACTGAAGCTTTCTTT
len: 15; v_gene: TRBV7-9; abundance: many; j_gene: TRBJ1-2; d_gene: -; CDR3aa: CASSFILQGPYGYTF; CDR3nt: TGTGCCAGCAGCTTCATACTTCAGGGTCCCTATGGCTACACCTTC
len: 16; v_gene: TRBV4-1; abundance: many; j_gene: TRBJ2-5; d_gene: -; CDR3aa: CASSQPKGGLERTQYF; CDR3nt: TGCGCCAGCAGCCAACCCAAAGGTGGTCTAGAAAGGACCCAGTACTTC
len: 16; v_gene: TRBV12-3/TRBV12-4; abundance: -; j_gene: TRBJ2-2; d_gene: -; CDR3aa: CASSSGAGLNTGELFF; CDR3nt: TGTGCCAGCAGCTCGGGGGCGGGATTGAACACCGGGGAGCTGTTTTTT
len: 16; v_gene: TRBV9; abundance: few; j_gene: TRBJ2-2; d_gene: TRBD2; CDR3aa: CASSPRLAGALGELSF; CDR3nt: TGTGCCAGCAGCCCTCGGCTAGCGGGGGCTCTCGGGGAGCTGTCTTTT
len: 17; v_gene: TRBV5-8; abundance: few; j_gene: TRBJ2-4; d_gene: -; CDR3aa: CASSSIIGRNRKNIQYF; CDR3nt: TGTGCCAGCAGCTCAATAATAGGACGGAACAGAAAAAACATTCAGTACTTC
len: 12; v_gene: TRBV15; abundance: many; j_gene: TRBJ2-7; d_gene: -; CDR3aa: CATSRVIGEQYF; CDR3nt: TGTGCCACCAGCAGAGTTATTGGGGAGCAGTACTTC
len: 15; v_gene: TRBV2; abundance: many; j_gene: TRBJ1-1; d_gene: -; CDR3aa: CASSEALYMNTEAFF; CDR3nt: TGTGCCAGCAGTGAAGCTCTTTATATGAACACTGAAGCTTTCTTT
len: 15; v_gene: TRBV6-2/TRBV6-3; abundance: -; j_gene: TRBJ2-7; d_gene: TRBD2; CDR3aa: CASIRSSGGPYEQYF; CDR3nt: TGTGCCAGCATCCGATCTAGCGGGGGTCCCTACGAGCAGTACTTC
len: 16; v_gene: TRBV10-3; abundance: -; j_gene: TRBJ1-6; d_gene: -; CDR3aa: CAISAGPRDPRWTLHF; CDR3nt: TGTGCCATCAGTGCGGGGCCCCGGGATCCCCGTTGGACCCTCCACTTT
len: 15; v_gene: TRBV19; abundance: -; j_gene: TRBJ2-7; d_gene: -; CDR3aa: CASSIDLGHSYEQYF; CDR3nt: TGTGCCAGTAGTATAGATCTAGGCCACTCCTACGAGCAGTACTTC
len: 13; v_gene: TRBV5-1; abundance: few; j_gene: TRBJ2-4; d_gene: TRBD1; CDR3aa: CASSTGGKNIQYF; CDR3nt: TGCGCCAGCAGCACAGGGGGCAAAAACATTCAGTACTTC